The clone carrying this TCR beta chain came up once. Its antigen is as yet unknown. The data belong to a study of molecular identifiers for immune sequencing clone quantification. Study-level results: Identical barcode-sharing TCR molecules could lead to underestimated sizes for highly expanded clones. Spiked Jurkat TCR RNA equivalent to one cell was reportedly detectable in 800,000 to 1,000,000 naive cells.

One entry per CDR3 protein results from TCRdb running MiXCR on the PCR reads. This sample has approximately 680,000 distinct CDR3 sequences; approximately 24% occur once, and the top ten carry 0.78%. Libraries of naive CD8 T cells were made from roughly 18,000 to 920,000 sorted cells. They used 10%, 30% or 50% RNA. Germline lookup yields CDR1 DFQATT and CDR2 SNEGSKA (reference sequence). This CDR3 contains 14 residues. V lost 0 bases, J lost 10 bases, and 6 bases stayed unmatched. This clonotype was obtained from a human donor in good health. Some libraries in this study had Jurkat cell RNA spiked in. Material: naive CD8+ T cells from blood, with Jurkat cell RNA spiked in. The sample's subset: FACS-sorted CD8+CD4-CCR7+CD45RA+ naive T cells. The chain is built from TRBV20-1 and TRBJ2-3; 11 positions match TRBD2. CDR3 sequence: CSARDSTSGSAQYF. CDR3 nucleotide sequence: TGCAGTGCTAGAGATTCTACTAGCGGGAGCGCGCAGTATTTT.